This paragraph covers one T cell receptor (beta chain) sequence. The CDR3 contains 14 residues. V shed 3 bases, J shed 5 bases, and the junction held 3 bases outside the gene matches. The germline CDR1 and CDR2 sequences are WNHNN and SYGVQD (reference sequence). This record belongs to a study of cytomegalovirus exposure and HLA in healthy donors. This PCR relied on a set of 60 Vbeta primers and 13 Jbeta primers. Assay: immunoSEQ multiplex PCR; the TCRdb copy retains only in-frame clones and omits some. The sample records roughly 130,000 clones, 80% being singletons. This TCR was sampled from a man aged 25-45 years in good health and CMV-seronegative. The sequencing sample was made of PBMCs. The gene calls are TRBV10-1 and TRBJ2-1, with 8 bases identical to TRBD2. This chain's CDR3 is CASSDSGSDNEQFF. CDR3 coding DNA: TGCGCCAGCAGTGACAGCGGGAGTGACAATGAGCAGTTCTTC.